This T cell receptor beta chain came from a study of shared clonotypes between healthy human individuals. Study results and limitations: The donor pool, a small one, limited the genetic and exposure-history diversity represented. Sequencing depth was expected to affect clonotype sharing among donors.

This CDR3 is 14 amino acids long. Trimming took 5 bases from V and 4 from J, leaving 12 bases between them. CDR1 is SGHAT, CDR2 FQNNGV, per germline. Points on this clone: Antigen: not known.

Assay: immunoSEQ multiplex PCR; the TCRdb copy retains only in-frame clones and omits some. The repertoire holds a few million clones, less than 95% seen once, with 0.3% to 0.45% in the top ten. Adult Caucasians living in Nashville, Tennessee made up all of the donors. What was sequenced was naive CD4+ T cells from PBMCs. The subset here: CD45RA+ positively selected. This chain links TRBV11-2 with TRBJ2-1, with D possibly TRBD1 on 5 matching bases. This clonotype originated in a man between 18 and 35 years old in good health. Some clones in this sample may be carry-over from other donors' samples. CDR3 DNA: TGTGCCAGCAGCCCAAGGGGCCGGTACAATGAGCAGTTCTTC. It specifies CASSPRGRYNEQFF.